This T cell receptor beta chain was documented in a study of PD-1 blockade in classical Hodgkin lymphoma. Time point described: cycle 4 day 1 (C4D1), after around six weeks of nivolumab. Each patient experienced a relapse that followed autologous stem cell transplantation, and brentuximab vedotin exposure varied. Best responses fell into complete response, partial response or progressive disease. This CDR3 comprises 15 residues. Germline CDR1 and CDR2: LNHDA and SQIVND (reference sequence). V trimming: 6 bases; J trimming: 4 bases; junction bases outside the gene matches: 11. The repertoire was sequenced with immunoSEQ multiplex PCR; TCRdb's copy has only in-frame clones and lacks some. The table records roughly 94,000 clones, approximately 94% of them present only once.

The chain is built from TRBV19 and TRBJ1-1; TRBD1 matches 7 bases. The source was peripheral blood mononuclear cells (PBMCs), collected before the fourth cycle of nivolumab. This TCR was sampled from a human donor with classical Hodgkin lymphoma. The CDR3 region is CASRQRTGAGTEAFF. The DNA of the CDR3 is TGTGCCAGTAGGCAACGAACAGGGGCCGGCACTGAAGCTTTCTTT.